These 25 T cell receptor beta chains were sequenced from one sample in a study of blood T cell repertoires in COVID-19. Sequencing was performed with immunoSEQ multiplex PCR; in TCRdb, only in-frame clones are kept and a portion is missing. This table holds some 110,000 clones, approximately 83% found once. What was sequenced was peripheral blood. The receptor set was obtained from a woman in her seventies with acute or convalescent COVID-19.

This rearrangement joins TRBV5-1 to TRBJ2-2, with unresolved D. Germline CDR1 and CDR2: SGHRS and YFSETQ. The V end lost 0 bases, the J end lost 5 bases, and 11 bases lay between the germline ends. The CDR3 loop spans 15 amino acids. The CDR3 DNA is TGCGCCAGCAGCTTGGAAGTCCCCGGGACCGGGGAGCTGTTTTTT. Encoded protein: CASSLEVPGTGELFF.

The chain carries TRBV18 and TRBJ1-2; possibly TRBD1 for D (5 bases). The germline V and J ends were trimmed by 3 bases and 4 bases, with 15 bases remaining between them. The CDR3 runs 15 residues. Germline CDR1 reads KGHSH; CDR2 reads LQKENI. DNA of the CDR3: TGTGCCAGCTCACCCTCAAGGCAGGGAGGCTATGGCTACACCTTC. As protein: CASSPSRQGGYGYTF.

The chain uses TRBV10-1 and TRBJ2-5, with D possibly matching TRBD2 (5 bases). CDR1 is WNHNN and CDR2 is SYGVQD in the germline V gene (reference sequence). The CDR3 has 13 amino acids. V was shortened by 6 bases and J by 1 base, with 9 bases between the two germline ends. The CDR3: CASSLSGQETQYF. The CDR3 DNA is TGCGCCAGCAGCCTCAGCGGCCAAGAGACCCAGTACTTC.

The chain uses TRBV9 and TRBJ1-6, with D unclear. Germline loops: CDR1 SGDLS, CDR2 YYNGEE. CDR3 length: 14 amino acids. V lost 2 bases to trimming and J lost 0 bases, with 3 bases between them. The CDR3 is CASSVNSYNSPLHF. Here the CDR3 DNA reads TGTGCCAGCAGCGTTAACTCCTATAATTCACCCCTCCACTTT.

The chain carries TRBV14 and TRBJ2-7; tentatively, D is TRBD1 (5 bases). The V gene's germline CDR1 is SGHDN and CDR2 FVKESK. The V end lost 1 base, the J end lost 6 bases, and 16 bases lay between the germline ends. The CDR3 loop spans 15 amino acids. DNA for the CDR3: TGTGCCAGCAGCCAAGCCGCGGTAGGGGAATCCGAGCAGTACTTC. Its protein product is CASSQAAVGESEQYF.

The CDR3 region is CASSPGPRGYTF. DNA of the CDR3: TGTGCCAGCAGCCCCGGTCCGAGGGGCTACACCTTC. This rearrangement joins TRBV6-5 to TRBJ1-2; D is undetermined. The CDR3 spans 12 residues. Trimming left V 6 bases short and J 8 bases short, with 13 bases between. Germline lookup yields CDR1 MNHEY and CDR2 SVGAGI.

The chain links TRBV10-3 to TRBJ1-2, with a tentative D call TRBD1 (5 bases). V gave up 4 bases and J gave up 3 bases, with 9 bases separating them. This CDR3 contains 13 residues. Germline loops: CDR1 ENHRY, CDR2 SYGVKD. This CDR3 is CAISADRDYGYTF. The CDR3 coding sequence is TGTGCCATCAGTGCCGACAGAGACTATGGCTACACCTTC.

The chain has TRBV6-1 and TRBJ2-7; TRBD1 is a possible D gene (5 bases). The CDR3 has 14 amino acids. The V gene lost 5 bases and the J gene lost 3 bases, with 14 bases spanning the gap. From germline, CDR1 is MNHNS and CDR2 SASEGT. The CDR3: CASSSPLQGYEQYF. CDR3 nucleotides: TGTGCCAGCAGTAGCCCACTCCAGGGCTACGAGCAGTACTTC.

This chain connects TRBV2 to TRBJ2-7, with a possible D match to TRBD1 (8 bases). Germline V gives CDR1 SNHLY, CDR2 FYNNEI. Trimming stripped 5 bases from V and 3 bases from J, with 14 bases between. The CDR3 length is 14 residues. The CDR3 here is CASSRQGRGYEQYF. Here the CDR3 DNA reads TGTGCCAGCAGTAGACAGGGGAGGGGCTACGAGCAGTACTTC.

The V and J genes are TRBV7-8 and TRBJ1-3; D not certain. Germline values: CDR1 SGHVS, CDR2 FQNEAQ. This CDR3 is built from 14 residues. Trimming stripped 0 bases from V and 2 bases from J, with 5 bases between. The CDR3 loop reads CASSLAQTGNTIYF. In DNA, the CDR3 is TGTGCCAGCAGCTTAGCTCAGACTGGAAACACCATATATTTT.

V gene TRBV2 combines with J gene TRBJ2-1; possibly TRBD2 for D (5 bases). The CDR3 extends over 13 amino acids. Germline CDR1 SNHLY, CDR2 FYNNEI. The V end lost 7 bases, the J end lost 8 bases, and 15 bases lay between the germline ends. The CDR3 spells CASTGVMGDEQFF. CDR3 in DNA: TGTGCCAGCACCGGGGTTATGGGCGATGAGCAGTTCTTC.

The chain is built from TRBV19 and TRBJ2-5; TRBD1 matches at 8 bases. J gave up 5 bases and V 5 bases, and 4 bases lay outside the gene matches. The CDR3 length is 13 residues. Germline V lookup: CDR1 LNHDA, CDR2 SQIVND (reference sequence). The CDR3 nucleotides read TGTGCCAGTAGTGTGGACAGGGAGGAGACCCAGTACTTC. Its translation is CASSVDREETQYF.

In this sample, this clone turned up a few times. This rearrangement joins TRBV5-1 to TRBJ1-2; no reliable D call. The CDR3 length is 13 residues. The V and J ends lost 3 bases and 2 bases respectively, with 8 bases between them. CDR1 and CDR2 from the germline V gene are SGHRS and YFSETQ. CDR3 DNA sequence: TGCGCCAGCAGCTCCGACAAGAACTATGGCTACACCTTC. Protein: CASSSDKNYGYTF.

This chain uses TRBV4-2 with TRBJ2-7; 15 nucleotides agree with TRBD2. V dropped 1 base and J dropped 5; count of bases not matched to a gene: 3. The CDR3 runs to 16 residues. Per the germline V gene, CDR1 is LGHNA and CDR2 is YNFKEQ. The chain's CDR3 is CASSQGTSGRADEQYF. CDR3 nucleotide sequence: TGTGCCAGCAGCCAAGGGACTAGCGGGAGGGCTGACGAGCAGTACTTC.

V and J are TRBV6-2 or TRBV6-3 and TRBJ2-7, with D maybe TRBD1 (5 bases). The V and J ends lost 6 bases and 7 bases respectively, with 10 bases between them. The CDR3 spans 11 residues. Germline lookup yields CDR1 MNHEY and CDR2 SVGEGT. CDR3 DNA sequence: TGTGCCAGCAGCCTCCCAGGGGAGCAGTACTTC. Translated: CASSLPGEQYF.

This rearrangement joins TRBV19 to TRBJ2-3; TRBD1 matches at 9 bases. The CDR3 consists of 14 residues. In germline, CDR1 is LNHDA, CDR2 SQIVND (reference sequence). J gave up 4 bases and V 5 bases, and 4 bases lay outside the gene matches. The CDR3 coding sequence is TGTGCCAGTAGTCAGGACAGGGGAGCAGATACGCAGTATTTT. Its translation: CASSQDRGADTQYF.

This chain uses TRBV19 with TRBJ2-5; 7 nucleotides line up with TRBD1. CDR1 LNHDA and CDR2 SQIVND come from the germline V gene (reference sequence). The junction had 8 bases not matched to a gene; V was cut back by 8 bases and J by 5 bases. The CDR3 has 13 residues. CDR3 nucleotide sequence: TGTGCCAGTGCCGAGGGGGCAGGGGAGACCCAGTACTTC. This gives the protein CASAEGAGETQYF.

The rearrangement joins TRBV10-3 to TRBJ2-1; perhaps TRBD2 as D (7 bases). The germline V gene encodes CDR1 ENHRY and CDR2 SYGVKD. V was trimmed by 3 bases and J by 0 bases, leaving 12 bases between them. The length of the CDR3 is 16 residues. CDR3 residues: CAISEQGGSSYNEQFF. For the CDR3, the DNA is TGTGCCATCAGTGAACAGGGCGGGAGCTCCTACAATGAGCAGTTCTTC.

This clone occurred a few times. This sequence joins TRBV13 and TRBJ2-1, with 7 bases lining up with TRBD2. This CDR3 spans 15 amino acids. The V gene's germline CDR1 is PRHDT and CDR2 FYEKMQ (reference sequence). Trimming at V came to 4 bases and at J to 3 bases, leaving 6 bases not matched to a gene. The CDR3 nucleotides read TGTGCCAGCAGCTCCCAGCGGGAATACTACAATGAGCAGTTCTTC. Amino acids: CASSSQREYYNEQFF.

V and J are TRBV27 and TRBJ2-1, with 8 bases identical to TRBD2. Germline CDR1 and CDR2: MNHEY and SMNVEV (reference sequence). The CDR3 spans 16 residues. Trimming took 4 bases from V and 7 from J; bases not matched to a gene: 12. CDR3 nucleotide sequence: TGTGCCAGCAGTTCATTTAGCGGGACCTCCCGGAATGAGCAGTTCTTC. It is translated as CASSSFSGTSRNEQFF.

The genes are TRBV9 and TRBJ1-4; 8 bases are a match to TRBD1. CDR1 is SGDLS, CDR2 YYNGEE, per germline. The CDR3 has 15 residues. Losses at the gene ends were 2 bases for V and 8 bases for J; bases not matched to a gene: 8. The CDR3 nucleotides read TGTGCCAGCAGCGTCGGGACAGGCCCAGGGGAAAAACTGTTTTTT. It translates to CASSVGTGPGEKLFF.

J is TRBJ1-3 and V is TRBV19; no clear D. Germline V gives CDR1 LNHDA, CDR2 SQIVND (reference sequence). The V gene lost 5 bases and the J gene lost 0 bases, with 14 bases spanning the gap. CDR3 length: 16 amino acids. CDR3 residues: CASSSWTGFSGNTIYF. The CDR3 DNA sequence: TGTGCCAGTAGTTCGTGGACGGGGTTCTCTGGAAACACCATATATTTT.

The V call is TRBV15, the J call TRBJ2-1, with D possibly TRBD2 on 6 matching bases. The CDR3 length is 15 residues. The germline V gene encodes CDR1 LNHNV and CDR2 YYDKDF (reference sequence). Between the trimmed V and J ends, which lost 3 bases and 6 bases, there was a span of 15 bases. DNA of the CDR3: TGTGCCACCAGCAGGGGATTTAGCGGCCTCAATGAGCAGTTCTTC. This gives the protein CATSRGFSGLNEQFF.

The V gene is TRBV5-1, the J gene TRBJ2-5; tentatively, D is TRBD2 (5 bases). V was trimmed by 3 bases and J by 4 bases, leaving 10 bases between them. The V gene's germline CDR1 is SGHRS and CDR2 YFSETQ. This CDR3 has 13 amino acids. The CDR3 sequence is CASSWVGGETQYF. CDR3 DNA sequence: TGCGCCAGCAGCTGGGTTGGAGGAGAGACCCAGTACTTC.

The rearrangement joins TRBV9 to TRBJ2-7; D may be TRBD1 (7 bases). The V end lost 4 bases, the J end lost 4 bases, and 15 bases lay between the germline ends. Germline CDR1 reads SGDLS; CDR2 reads YYNGEE. CDR3 length equals 14 residues. The DNA of the CDR3 is TGTGCCAGCAGCTTCGGGGGACAGTTTTACGAGCAGTACTTC. It specifies CASSFGGQFYEQYF.